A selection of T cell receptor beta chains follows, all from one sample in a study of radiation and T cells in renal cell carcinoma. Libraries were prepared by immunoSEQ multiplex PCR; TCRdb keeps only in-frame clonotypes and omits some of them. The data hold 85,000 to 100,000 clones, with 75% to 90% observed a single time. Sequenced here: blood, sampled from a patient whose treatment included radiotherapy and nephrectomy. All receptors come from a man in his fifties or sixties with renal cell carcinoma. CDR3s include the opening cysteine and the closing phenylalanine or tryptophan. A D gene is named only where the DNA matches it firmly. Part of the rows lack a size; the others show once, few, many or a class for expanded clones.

CASKRTGNYGYTF	TGTGCCAGCAAGAGGACAGGCAACTATGGCTACACCTTC	TRBJ1-2	TRBD1	once	TRBV27
CASSLVVFLYNEQFF	TGTGCCAGCAGCTTAGTGGTCTTTTTGTACAATGAGCAGTTCTTC	TRBJ2-1	-	-	TRBV7-2
CASSERGWSTDTQYF	TGTGCCAGCAGTGAACGCGGATGGAGCACAGATACGCAGTATTTT	TRBJ2-3	-	-	TRBV6-1
CASSRTDTQYF	TGTGCCAGCAGCCGAACAGATACGCAGTATTTT	TRBJ2-3	-	-	TRBV7-9
CASIKKAGYLSGELFF	TGTGCCAGTATTAAGAAAGCGGGATATTTGTCCGGGGAGCTGTTTTTT	TRBJ2-2	TRBD2	-	TRBV19
CASSYNKRGNSYEQYF	TGTGCCAGCAGTTATAACAAGCGGGGGAACTCCTACGAGCAGTACTTC	TRBJ2-7	TRBD2	-	TRBV6-6
CASSLAWGLAGGQDTQYF	TGTGCCAGCAGCTTAGCGTGGGGACTAGCGGGGGGGCAAGATACGCAGTATTTT	TRBJ2-3	TRBD2	-	TRBV7-2
CASSPGTANTGELFF	TGCGCCAGCAGCCCCGGGACAGCGAACACCGGGGAGCTGTTTTTT	TRBJ2-2	TRBD1	-	TRBV5-1
CASSLGTDYGELFF	TGTGCCAGCAGCTTAGGGACGGACTACGGGGAGCTGTTTTTT	TRBJ2-2	-	-	TRBV9
CASSGTFYEQYF	TGTGCCAGTAGTGGGACTTTCTACGAGCAGTACTTC	TRBJ2-7	-	-	TRBV19
CASSQEGGSSQPQHF	TGTGCCAGCAGCCAAGAGGGAGGTAGCAGTCAGCCCCAGCATTTT	TRBJ1-5	-	once	TRBV4-2
CASSVEYRGREQYF	TGTGCCAGCAGCGTAGAGTACAGGGGGCGGGAGCAGTACTTC	TRBJ2-7	TRBD1	-	TRBV9
CASSPLSVVSYEQYF	TGTGCCAGCAGCCCCCTCTCGGTGGTCTCCTACGAGCAGTACTTC	TRBJ2-7	-	-	TRBV6-5
CASSPDRGQETQYF	TGTGCCAGCAGCCCCGACAGGGGCCAAGAGACCCAGTACTTC	TRBJ2-5	TRBD1	-	TRBV6-5
CASSIRGRGYTF	TGTGCCAGTAGTATTCGGGGGCGCGGCTACACCTTC	TRBJ1-2	-	-	TRBV19
CASSRDTSGYTF	TGTGCCAGCAGCCGAGACACATCCGGCTACACCTTC	TRBJ1-2	-	-	TRBV7-9
CASSSRTGAGNTIYF	TGTGCCAGCAGCTCTCGGACAGGGGCTGGAAACACCATATATTTT	TRBJ1-3	TRBD1	-	TRBV9
CASSLFARGDTEAFF	TGTGCCAGCAGTCTTTTCGCTAGAGGGGACACTGAAGCTTTCTTT	TRBJ1-1	-	-	TRBV2
CASSLRTDNSPLHF	TGTGCCAGCAGCTTACGGACCGATAATTCACCCCTCCACTTT	TRBJ1-6	-	-	TRBV7-8
CASSVRTAFNEKLFF	TGTGCCAGCAGCGTCCGGACAGCCTTTAATGAAAAACTGTTTTTT	TRBJ1-4	-	-	TRBV7-8
CAISVGISGNTIYF	TGTGCCATCAGTGTTGGAATCTCTGGAAACACCATATATTTT	TRBJ1-3	-	-	TRBV10-3
CASSVVQNYGYTF	TGTGCCAGCAGCGTAGTTCAGAACTATGGCTACACCTTC	TRBJ1-2	-	once	TRBV9
CASSLGAGGYNEQFF	TGTGCCAGCAGCTTGGGGGCGGGAGGATACAATGAGCAGTTCTTC	TRBJ2-1	TRBD2	-	TRBV5-4
CASSISPGASSYNEQFF	TGTGCCAGTAGTATAAGTCCAGGGGCTAGCTCCTACAATGAGCAGTTCTTC	TRBJ2-1	-	-	TRBV19
CASSLPNSPLHF	TGTGCCAGCAGCTTACCCAATTCACCCCTCCACTTT	TRBJ1-6	-	few	TRBV7-9
CASSLDIGTVYNEQFF	TGTGCCAGCAGCTTGGATATCGGGACAGTATACAATGAGCAGTTCTTC	TRBJ2-1	TRBD1	few	TRBV5-5
CAWSYRGFTEAFF	TGTGCCTGGAGCTACAGGGGTTTCACTGAAGCTTTCTTT	TRBJ1-1	TRBD1	-	TRBV30
CASSTYRGLQEKLFF	TGTGCCAGCAGTACCTACAGGGGGCTGCAGGAAAAACTGTTTTTT	TRBJ1-4	TRBD1	-	TRBV27
CASSPFTGTGLHSPLHF	TGTGCCAGCTCACCATTTACCGGGACAGGGCTCCATTCACCCCTCCACTTT	TRBJ1-6	TRBD1	-	TRBV18
CASSPTGDYYEQYF	TGCGCCAGCAGCCCCACCGGGGACTACTACGAGCAGTACTTC	TRBJ2-7	TRBD2	-	TRBV5-1
CASSSSGTDHEAFF	TGTGCCAGCAGCTCCTCCGGGACGGACCACGAAGCTTTCTTT	TRBJ1-1	-	few	TRBV7-3
CASDTGHAGNTIYF	TGTGCCAGCGATACGGGACATGCTGGAAACACCATATATTTT	TRBJ1-3	-	-	TRBV11-2
CASSLGEDRGEGYTF	TGTGCCAGCAGCTTAGGGGAGGACAGGGGGGAAGGCTACACCTTC	TRBJ1-2	TRBD1	-	TRBV13
CASSPPAQTGATDTQYF	TGCGCCAGCAGCCCGCCGGCGCAGACAGGGGCGACAGATACGCAGTATTTT	TRBJ2-3	TRBD1	-	TRBV5-1
CAIGAPDRGSYEQYF	TGTGCCATCGGTGCTCCGGACAGGGGCTCCTACGAGCAGTACTTC	TRBJ2-7	TRBD1	-	TRBV10-3
CASSPPGYEETQYF	TGCGCCAGCAGCCCCCCAGGCTACGAAGAGACCCAGTACTTC	TRBJ2-5	-	-	TRBV4-1
CAGRKGSYQPQHF	TGTGCCGGCCGGAAGGGATCTTACCAGCCCCAGCATTTT	TRBJ1-5	-	-	TRBV28